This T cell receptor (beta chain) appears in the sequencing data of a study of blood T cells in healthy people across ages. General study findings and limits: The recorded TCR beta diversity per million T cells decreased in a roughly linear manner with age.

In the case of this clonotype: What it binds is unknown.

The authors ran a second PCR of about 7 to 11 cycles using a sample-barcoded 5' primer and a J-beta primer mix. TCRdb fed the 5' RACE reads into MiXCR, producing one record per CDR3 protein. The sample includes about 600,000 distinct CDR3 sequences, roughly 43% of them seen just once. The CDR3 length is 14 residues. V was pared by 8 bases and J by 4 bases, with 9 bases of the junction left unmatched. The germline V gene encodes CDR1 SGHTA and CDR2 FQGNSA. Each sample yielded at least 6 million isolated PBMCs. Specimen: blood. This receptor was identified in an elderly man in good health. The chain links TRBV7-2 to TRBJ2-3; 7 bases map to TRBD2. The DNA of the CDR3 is TGTGCCAGCCGTCTTGGGAGGGGAGCAGATACGCAGTATTTT. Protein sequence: CASRLGRGADTQYF.